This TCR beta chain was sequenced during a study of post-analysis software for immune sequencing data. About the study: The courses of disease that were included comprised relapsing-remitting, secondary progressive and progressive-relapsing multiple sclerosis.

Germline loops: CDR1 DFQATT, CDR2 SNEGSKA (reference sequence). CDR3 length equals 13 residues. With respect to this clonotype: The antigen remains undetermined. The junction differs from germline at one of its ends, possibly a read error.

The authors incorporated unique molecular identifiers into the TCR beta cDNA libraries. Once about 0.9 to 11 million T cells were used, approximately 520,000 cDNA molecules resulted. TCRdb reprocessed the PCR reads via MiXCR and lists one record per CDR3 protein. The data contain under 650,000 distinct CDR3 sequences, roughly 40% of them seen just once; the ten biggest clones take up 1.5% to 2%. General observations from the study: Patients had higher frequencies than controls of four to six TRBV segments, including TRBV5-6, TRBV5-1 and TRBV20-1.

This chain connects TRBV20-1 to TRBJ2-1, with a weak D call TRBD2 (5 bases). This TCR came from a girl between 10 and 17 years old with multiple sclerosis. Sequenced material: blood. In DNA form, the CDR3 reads TGCAGTGCTAGCGAATCCTCTCTTAGGGAGCCGTTCTTC. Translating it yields CSASESSLREPFF.